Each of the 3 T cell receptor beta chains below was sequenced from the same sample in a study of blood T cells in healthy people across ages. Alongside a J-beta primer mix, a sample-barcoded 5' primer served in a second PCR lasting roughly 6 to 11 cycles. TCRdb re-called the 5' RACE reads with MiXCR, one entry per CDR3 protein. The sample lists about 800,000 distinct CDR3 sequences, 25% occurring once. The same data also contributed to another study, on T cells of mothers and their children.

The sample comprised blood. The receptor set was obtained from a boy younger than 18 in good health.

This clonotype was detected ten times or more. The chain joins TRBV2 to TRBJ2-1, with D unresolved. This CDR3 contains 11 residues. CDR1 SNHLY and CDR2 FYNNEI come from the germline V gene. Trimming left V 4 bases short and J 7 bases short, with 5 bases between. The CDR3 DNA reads TGTGCCAGCAGTGTACTAAATGAGCAGTTCTTC. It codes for CASSVLNEQFF.

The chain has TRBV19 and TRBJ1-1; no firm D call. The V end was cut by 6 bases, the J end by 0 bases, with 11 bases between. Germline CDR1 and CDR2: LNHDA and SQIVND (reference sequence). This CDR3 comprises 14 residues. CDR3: CASSPSKMNTEAFF. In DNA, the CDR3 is TGTGCCAGTAGCCCATCAAAGATGAACACTGAAGCTTTCTTT. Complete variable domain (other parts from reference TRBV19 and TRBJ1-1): DGGITQSPKYLFRKEGQNVTLSCEQNLNHDAMYWYRQDPGQGLRLIYYSQIVNDFQKGDIAEGYSVSREKKESFPLTVTSAQKNPTAFYLCASSPSKMNTEAFFGQGTRLTVV.

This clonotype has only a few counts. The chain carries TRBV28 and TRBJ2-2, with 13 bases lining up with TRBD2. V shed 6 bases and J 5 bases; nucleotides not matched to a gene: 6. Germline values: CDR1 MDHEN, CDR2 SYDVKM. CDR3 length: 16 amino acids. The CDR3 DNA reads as TGTGCCAGCAGCCCGGGACTAGCGGGAAGAACCGGGGAGCTGTTTTTT. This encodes CASSPGLAGRTGELFF.